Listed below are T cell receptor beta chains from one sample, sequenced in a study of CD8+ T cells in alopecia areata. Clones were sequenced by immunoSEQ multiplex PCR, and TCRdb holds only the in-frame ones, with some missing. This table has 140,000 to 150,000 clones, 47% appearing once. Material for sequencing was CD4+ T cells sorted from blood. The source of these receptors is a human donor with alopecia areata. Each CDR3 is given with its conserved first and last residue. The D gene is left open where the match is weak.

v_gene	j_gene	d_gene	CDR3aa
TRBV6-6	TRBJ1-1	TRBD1	CASRTTGEVTEAFF
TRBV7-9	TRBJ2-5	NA	CASSLDNQETQYF
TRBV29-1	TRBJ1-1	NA	CSVALGGYFEAFF
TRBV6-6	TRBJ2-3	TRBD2	CASIPGGLTDTQYF
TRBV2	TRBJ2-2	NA	CASSEGTGELFF
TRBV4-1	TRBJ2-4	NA	CASSQGATENIQYF
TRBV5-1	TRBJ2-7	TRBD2	CASSAGGPGEQYF
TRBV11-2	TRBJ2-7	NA	CASSPIRTPYEQYF
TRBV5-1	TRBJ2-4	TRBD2	CASSLDLAGGKNIQYF
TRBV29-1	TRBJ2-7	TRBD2	CSAQKTSSYEQYF
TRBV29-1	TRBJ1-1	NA	CSVRQVNTEAFF
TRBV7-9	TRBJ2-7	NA	CASSLNIYEQYF
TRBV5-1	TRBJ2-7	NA	CASSYLPPNSYEQYF
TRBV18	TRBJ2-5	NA	CASSPSAGAETQYF
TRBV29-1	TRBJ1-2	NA	CSSTELYGYTF
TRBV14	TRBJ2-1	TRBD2	CASSAGLVLYEQFF
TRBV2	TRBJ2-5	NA	CASSEVRGETQYF
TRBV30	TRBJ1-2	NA	CAWSVQFYGYTF
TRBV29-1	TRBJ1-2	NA	CSVEVLQGDYGYTF
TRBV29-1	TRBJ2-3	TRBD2	CSSRWGLGTDTQYF
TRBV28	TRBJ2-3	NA	CASGWTSTDTQYF
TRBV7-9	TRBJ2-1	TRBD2	CASSFGLAGPSNEQFF
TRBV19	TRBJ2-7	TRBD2	CASSTERGNYEQYF
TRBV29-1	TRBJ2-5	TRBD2	CSQFVLAGGETQYF
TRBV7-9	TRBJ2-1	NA	CASSLAPGVEQFF
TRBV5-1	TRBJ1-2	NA	CASSLDGVESYTF
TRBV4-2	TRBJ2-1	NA	CASSQEGQARYEQFF
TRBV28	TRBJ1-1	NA	CASSGQMNTEAFF
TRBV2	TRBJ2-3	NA	CASSELVNPGDTQYF
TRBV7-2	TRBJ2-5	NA	CASSLVEGAAQYF
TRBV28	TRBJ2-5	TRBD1	CATKPGQLETQYF